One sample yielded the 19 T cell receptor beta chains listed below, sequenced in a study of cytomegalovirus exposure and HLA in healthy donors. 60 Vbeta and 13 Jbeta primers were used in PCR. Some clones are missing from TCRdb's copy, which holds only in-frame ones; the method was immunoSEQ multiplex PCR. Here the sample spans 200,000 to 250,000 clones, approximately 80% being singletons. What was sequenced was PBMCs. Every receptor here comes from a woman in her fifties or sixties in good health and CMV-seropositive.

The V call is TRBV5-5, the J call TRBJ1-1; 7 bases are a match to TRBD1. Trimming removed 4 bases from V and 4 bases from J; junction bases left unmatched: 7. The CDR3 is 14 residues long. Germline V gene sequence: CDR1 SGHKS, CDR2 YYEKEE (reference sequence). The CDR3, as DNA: TGTGCCAGCAGCGCCAACAGGGGAGGCACTGAAGCTTTCTTT. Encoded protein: CASSANRGGTEAFF.

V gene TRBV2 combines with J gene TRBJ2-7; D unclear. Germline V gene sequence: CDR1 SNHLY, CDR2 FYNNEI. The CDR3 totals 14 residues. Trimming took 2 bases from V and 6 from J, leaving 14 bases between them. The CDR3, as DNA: TGTGCCAGCAGTGAATTAAGTCGGGTTTCCGAGCAGTACTTC. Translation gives CASSELSRVSEQYF.

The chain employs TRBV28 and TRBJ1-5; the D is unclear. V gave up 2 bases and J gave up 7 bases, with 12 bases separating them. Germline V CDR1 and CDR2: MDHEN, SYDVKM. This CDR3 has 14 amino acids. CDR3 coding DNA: TGTGCCAGCAGTTTAGGCGGGGAGGGACAGCCCCAGCATTTT. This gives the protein CASSLGGEGQPQHF.

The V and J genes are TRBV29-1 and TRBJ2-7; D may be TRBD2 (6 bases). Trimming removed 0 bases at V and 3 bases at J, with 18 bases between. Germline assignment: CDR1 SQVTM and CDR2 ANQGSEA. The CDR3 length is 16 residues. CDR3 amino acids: CSVEDPDGRRGYEQYF. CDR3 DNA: TGCAGCGTTGAAGACCCGGACGGGAGAAGGGGCTACGAGCAGTACTTC.

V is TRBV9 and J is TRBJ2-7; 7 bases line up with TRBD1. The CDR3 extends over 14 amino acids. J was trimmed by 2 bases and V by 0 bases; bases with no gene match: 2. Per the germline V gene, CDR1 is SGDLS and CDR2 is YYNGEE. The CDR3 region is CASSVDQGAYEQYF. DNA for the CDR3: TGTGCCAGCAGCGTAGACCAGGGGGCCTACGAGCAGTACTTC.

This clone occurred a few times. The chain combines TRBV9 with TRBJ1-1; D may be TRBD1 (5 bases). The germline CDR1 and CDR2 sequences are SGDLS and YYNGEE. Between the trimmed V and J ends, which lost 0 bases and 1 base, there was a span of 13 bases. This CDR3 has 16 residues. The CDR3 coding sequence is TGTGCCAGCAGCGTAGGGGCAGGAGGGACGAACACTGAAGCTTTCTTT. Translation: CASSVGAGGTNTEAFF.

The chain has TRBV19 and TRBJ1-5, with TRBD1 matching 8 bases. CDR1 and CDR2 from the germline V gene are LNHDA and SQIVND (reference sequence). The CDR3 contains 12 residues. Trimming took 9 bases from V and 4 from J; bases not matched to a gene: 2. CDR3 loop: CASRQGNQPQHF. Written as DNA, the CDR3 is TGTGCCAGCAGACAGGGGAATCAGCCCCAGCATTTT.

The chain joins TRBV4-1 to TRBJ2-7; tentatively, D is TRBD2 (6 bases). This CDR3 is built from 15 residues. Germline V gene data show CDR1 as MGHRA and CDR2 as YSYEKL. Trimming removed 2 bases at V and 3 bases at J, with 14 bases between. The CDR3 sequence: CASSQYIADRYEQYF. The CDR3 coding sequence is TGCGCCAGCAGCCAATACATAGCGGATCGCTACGAGCAGTACTTC.

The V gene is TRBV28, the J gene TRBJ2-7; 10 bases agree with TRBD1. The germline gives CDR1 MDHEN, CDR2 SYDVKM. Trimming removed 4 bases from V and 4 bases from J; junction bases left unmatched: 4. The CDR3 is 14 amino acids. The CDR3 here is CASSSGTGVYEQYF. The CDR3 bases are TGTGCCAGCAGTTCCGGGACAGGGGTATACGAGCAGTACTTC. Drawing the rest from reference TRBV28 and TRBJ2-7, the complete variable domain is DVKVTQSSRYLVKRTGEKVFLECVQDMDHENMFWYRQDPGLGLRLIYFSYDVKMKEKGDIPEGYSVSREKKERFSLILESASTNQTSMYLCASSSGTGVYEQYFGPGTRLTVT.

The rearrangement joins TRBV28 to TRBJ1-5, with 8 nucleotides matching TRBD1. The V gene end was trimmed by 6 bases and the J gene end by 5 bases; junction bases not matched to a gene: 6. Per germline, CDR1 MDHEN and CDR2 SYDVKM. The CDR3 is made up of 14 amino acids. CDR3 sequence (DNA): TGTGCCAGCAGGAGACAGGGGACTGATCAGCCCCAGCATTTT. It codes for CASRRQGTDQPQHF. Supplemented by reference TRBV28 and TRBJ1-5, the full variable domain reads DVKVTQSSRYLVKRTGEKVFLECVQDMDHENMFWYRQDPGLGLRLIYFSYDVKMKEKGDIPEGYSVSREKKERFSLILESASTNQTSMYLCASRRQGTDQPQHFGDGTRLSIL.

CDR3 in amino acids: CASSPPGTVVYYGYTF. The CDR3, as DNA: TGTGCCAGCAGCCCCCCCGGGACAGTCGTATACTATGGCTACACCTTC. The V and J genes are TRBV7-9 and TRBJ1-2; 7 bases agree with TRBD1. The trim removed 5 bases at V and 3 bases at J, leaving 12 bases unmatched. Germline V CDR1 and CDR2: SEHNR, FQNEAQ (reference sequence). This CDR3 comprises 16 residues.

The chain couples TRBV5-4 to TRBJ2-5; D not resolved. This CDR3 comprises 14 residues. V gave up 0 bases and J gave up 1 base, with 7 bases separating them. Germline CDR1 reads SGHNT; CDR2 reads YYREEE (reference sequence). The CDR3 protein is CASSLASSQETQYF. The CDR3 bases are TGTGCCAGCAGCTTGGCCAGTTCCCAAGAGACCCAGTACTTC.

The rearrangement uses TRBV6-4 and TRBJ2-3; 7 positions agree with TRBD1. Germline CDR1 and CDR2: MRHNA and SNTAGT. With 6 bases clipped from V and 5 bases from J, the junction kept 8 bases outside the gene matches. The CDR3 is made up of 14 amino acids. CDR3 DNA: TGTGCCAGCAGGACGCCGACAGGGTTAGATACGCAGTATTTT. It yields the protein CASRTPTGLDTQYF.

CDR3 region: CASTVSQGRTNEKLFF. As DNA, the CDR3 is TGTGCCAGCACCGTATCACAGGGGAGGACTAATGAAAAACTGTTTTTT. The rearrangement joins TRBV7-2 to TRBJ1-4; 7 bases are shared with TRBD1. J lost 2 bases, V lost 7 bases, and 10 bases had no gene match. Germline loops: CDR1 SGHTA, CDR2 FQGNSA. The CDR3 contains 16 residues. Full variable domain (outside the CDR3, taken from reference TRBV7-2 and TRBJ1-4): GAGVSQSPSNKVTEKGKDVELRCDPISGHTALYWYRQSLGQGLEFLIYFQGNSAPDKSGLPSDRFSAERTGGSVSTLTIQRTQQEDSAVYLCASTVSQGRTNEKLFFGSGTQLSVL.

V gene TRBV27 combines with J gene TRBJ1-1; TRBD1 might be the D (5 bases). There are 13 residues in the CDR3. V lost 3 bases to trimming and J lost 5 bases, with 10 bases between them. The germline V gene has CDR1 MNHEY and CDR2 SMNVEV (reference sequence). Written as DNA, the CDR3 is TGTGCCAGCAGTTTGGGGCCGAGTACTGAAGCTTTCTTT. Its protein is CASSLGPSTEAFF.

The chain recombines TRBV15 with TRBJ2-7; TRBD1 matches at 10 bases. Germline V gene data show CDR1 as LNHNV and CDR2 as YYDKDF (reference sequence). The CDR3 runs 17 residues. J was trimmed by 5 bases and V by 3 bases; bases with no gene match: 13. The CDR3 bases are TGTGCCACCAGCAGTAGCTTGAAGGGACAGGGGAGGCACGAGCAGTACTTC. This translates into CATSSSLKGQGRHEQYF.

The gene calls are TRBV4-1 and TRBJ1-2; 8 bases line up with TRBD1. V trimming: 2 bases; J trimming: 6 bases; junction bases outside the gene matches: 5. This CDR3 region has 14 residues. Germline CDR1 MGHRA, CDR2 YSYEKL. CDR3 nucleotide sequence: TGCGCCAGCAGCCAACTTATGGACAGGGATGGCTACACCTTC. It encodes CASSQLMDRDGYTF.

CDR3 sequence reads: CAWSRTAPYEQYF. Written as DNA, the CDR3 is TGTGCCTGGAGTCGGACAGCACCCTACGAGCAGTACTTC. The chain has TRBV30 and TRBJ2-7; tentative D call: TRBD1 (6 bases). In germline, CDR1 is GTSNPN, CDR2 SVGIG (reference sequence). V lost 2 bases and J 2 bases, leaving 10 bases between the germline ends. This CDR3 has 13 amino acids.

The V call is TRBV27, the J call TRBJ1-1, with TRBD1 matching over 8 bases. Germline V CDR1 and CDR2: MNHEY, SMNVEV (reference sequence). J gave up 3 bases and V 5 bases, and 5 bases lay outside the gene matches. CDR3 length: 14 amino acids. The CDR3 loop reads CASSPQGAHTEAFF. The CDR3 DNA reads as TGTGCCAGCAGTCCCCAGGGGGCGCACACTGAAGCTTTCTTT.